This entry lists 20 T cell receptor beta chains sequenced from one sample in a study of blood T cells in healthy people across ages. The second PCR ran roughly 6 to 11 cycles with a sample-barcoded 5' primer and J-beta primers. TCRdb re-called the 5' RACE reads through MiXCR, storing one row per CDR3 protein. The sample has about 640,000 distinct CDR3 sequences, around three fifths seen once. Sequencing was performed on blood. The receptor set was obtained from a man in his sixties in good health.

The chain combines TRBV5-1 with TRBJ2-5; a possible D gene is TRBD1 (6 bases). Germline CDR1 and CDR2: SGHRS and YFSETQ. The CDR3 runs to 15 residues. V lost 4 bases, J lost 1 base, and 14 bases lay in between. Here the CDR3 reads CASSLTGLPQETQYF. The DNA for the CDR3 is TGCGCCAGCAGCCTGACAGGCCTACCCCAAGAGACCCAGTACTTC.

This clonotype was seen a single time. The chain uses TRBV20-1 and TRBJ2-4, with TRBD1 identical over 7 bases. V gave up 0 bases and J gave up 1 base; unmatched junction bases: 6. Per germline, CDR1 DFQATT and CDR2 SNEGSKA (reference sequence). The CDR3 runs to 16 residues. The CDR3 coding sequence is TGCAGTGCTAGAGATCCTCTACAGGGGGCCAAAAACATTCAGTACTTC. It encodes CSARDPLQGAKNIQYF.

CDR3: CASSEGARSGVATF. The DNA for the CDR3 is TGCGCCAGCAGTGAGGGGGCTCGTAGCGGCGTAGCGACTTTC. The rearrangement links TRBV10-2 to TRBJ2-6; D might be TRBD2 (6 bases). The CDR3 contains 14 residues. Germline CDR1 reads WSHSY; CDR2 reads SAAADI. Trimming removed 2 bases at V and 18 bases at J, with 20 bases between.

This chain connects TRBV6-6 to TRBJ2-3, with D perhaps TRBD2 (5 bases). This CDR3 has 14 residues. Trimming cost V 6 bases and J 0 bases, with 10 bases left between them. Per germline, CDR1 MNHNY and CDR2 SVGAGI (reference sequence). Here the CDR3 reads CASRSGISTDTQYF. The CDR3 DNA is TGTGCCAGCAGGTCCGGGATAAGCACAGATACGCAGTATTTT.

CDR3 coding DNA: TGTGCCAGTGAGATTTTACAGGGCCGCCCCTCCTACGAGCAGTACTTC. It translates to CASEILQGRPSYEQYF. J is TRBJ2-7 and V is TRBV6-1; possible D gene TRBD1, 6 bases. The germline gives CDR1 MNHNS, CDR2 SASEGT. CDR3 length: 16 residues. With 9 bases removed from V and 0 bases from J, the gap between germline ends came to 21 bases.

The chain is built from TRBV2 and TRBJ2-6; possibly TRBD1 for D (6 bases). V was shortened by 7 bases and J by 0 bases, with 13 bases between the two germline ends. Germline CDR1 SNHLY, CDR2 FYNNEI. CDR3 length equals 16 residues. CDR3 DNA sequence: TGTGCCAGCAACCCGGACAGATTCTCTGGGGCCAACGTCCTGACTTTC. It is translated as CASNPDRFSGANVLTF. The whole variable domain, remainder taken from reference TRBV2 and TRBJ2-6, is EPEVTQTPSHQVTQMGQEVILRCVPISNHLYFYWYRQILGQKVEFLVSFYNNEISEKSEIFDDQFSVERPDGSNFTLKIRSTKLEDSAMYFCASNPDRFSGANVLTFGAGSRLTVL.

This clonotype was detected a few times. The V and J genes are TRBV12-3 or TRBV12-4 and TRBJ2-3; D is ambiguous. This CDR3 spans 14 amino acids. V was shortened by 3 bases and J by 13 bases, with 20 bases between the two germline ends. CDR3 sequence: CASSFGVRGDMEYF. DNA for the CDR3: TGTGCCAGCAGTTTTGGGGTGAGAGGAGATATGGAGTATTTT.

This clonotype was detected only a few times. The chain recombines TRBV10-3 with TRBJ2-5, with TRBD1 as a possible D gene (6 bases). Germline loops: CDR1 ENHRY, CDR2 SYGVKD. The CDR3 covers 13 residues. V shed 6 bases and J shed 5 bases, with 13 bases lying between them. The CDR3: CAISLTDRETQYF. The CDR3 nucleotides are TGTGCCATCAGCCTGACAGACAGGGAGACCCAGTACTTC.

This clonotype showed up just a few times. The rearrangement uses TRBV29-1 and TRBJ2-2; D unresolved. The CDR3 runs 14 residues. The germline gives CDR1 SQVTM, CDR2 ANQGSEA. Trimming took 7 bases from V and 5 from J, leaving 17 bases between them. The DNA of the CDR3 is TGCAGCGGAGCCGACCGATTAGAAACCGGGGAGCTGTTTTTT. It is translated as CSGADRLETGELFF.

This chain uses TRBV5-6 with TRBJ1-1; D possibly corresponds to TRBD1 (6 bases). Germline V gives CDR1 SGHDT, CDR2 YYEEEE. Trimming shortened V by 3 bases and J by 4 bases, and 22 bases separated the two germline ends. This CDR3 is built from 17 residues. The CDR3 DNA reads as TGTGCCAGCAGCTCGCGAATAGACAGGCCCTTGGGCACTGAAGCTTTCTTT. This codes for CASSSRIDRPLGTEAFF. Based on the CDR3 plus reference TRBV5-6 and TRBJ1-1, the full variable domain is DAGVTQSPTHLIKTRGQQVTLRCSPKSGHDTVSWYQQALGQGPQFIFQYYEEEERQRGNFPDRFSGHQFPNYSSELNVNALLLGDSALYLCASSSRIDRPLGTEAFFGQGTRLTVV.

This clonotype was seen a handful of times. The chain links TRBV29-1 to TRBJ2-7; 7 bases map to TRBD2. Germline trimming cut 6 bases from V and 0 bases from J; bases unmatched to any gene: 11. Germline CDR1 reads SQVTM; CDR2 reads ANQGSEA. The CDR3 consists of 15 residues. CDR3 region: CSVMVAGSPSYEQYF. DNA of the CDR3: TGCAGCGTGATGGTAGCGGGCAGCCCCTCCTACGAGCAGTACTTC.

This clonotype was recorded a few times. The gene calls are TRBV5-1 and TRBJ2-5; D is undetermined. Deletions cut 0 bases from V and 1 base from J, with 13 bases between. CDR3 size: 16 residues. Germline V CDR1 and CDR2: SGHRS, YFSETQ. CDR3 coding DNA: TGCGCCAGCAGCTTGGCGGCAGGCAATCCCCAAGAGACCCAGTACTTC. Protein product: CASSLAAGNPQETQYF.

The chain employs TRBV4-2 and TRBJ2-1, with D unclear. The V gene's germline CDR1 is LGHNA and CDR2 YNFKEQ. The CDR3 spans 12 residues. Trimming cost V 4 bases and J 9 bases, with 10 bases left between them. The CDR3: CASSPSGSEQFF. The CDR3 bases are TGTGCCAGCAGCCCGAGTGGGTCTGAGCAGTTCTTC.

In the case of this clonotype: The germline gene is not matched at one end of the junction; a read error may be the cause. The chain recombines TRBV5-1 with TRBJ1-2, with D uncertain. Germline V CDR1 and CDR2: SGHRS, YFSETQ. This CDR3 region has 13 residues. DNA of the CDR3: TGCGCCAGCAGGTTGGGCCTTAACTATGGCTACACCTTC. Translating it yields CASRLGLNYGYTF.

The V call is TRBV10-3, the J call TRBJ2-5; perhaps TRBD2 as D (5 bases). The V gene's germline CDR1 is ENHRY and CDR2 SYGVKD. The CDR3 consists of 13 residues. V shed 6 bases and J shed 5 bases, with 13 bases lying between them. CDR3 sequence reads: CAIRRASGETQYF. The CDR3 nucleotides read TGTGCCATCAGGCGGGCGTCCGGGGAGACCCAGTACTTC.

This chain links TRBV5-1 with TRBJ1-6; D is perhaps TRBD1 (5 bases). The CDR3 totals 15 residues. Germline lookup yields CDR1 SGHRS and CDR2 YFSETQ. The germline V and J ends were trimmed by 3 bases and 4 bases, with 11 bases remaining between them. The CDR3 DNA sequence: TGCGCCAGCAGCTCTGGGACTGGGTATAATTCACCCCTCCACTTT. Residues: CASSSGTGYNSPLHF. Based on the CDR3 plus reference TRBV5-1 and TRBJ1-6, the full variable domain is KAGVTQTPRYLIKTRGQQVTLSCSPISGHRSVSWYQQTPGQGLQFLFEYFSETQRNKGNFPGRFSGRQFSNSRSEMNVSTLELGDSALYLCASSSGTGYNSPLHFGNGTRLTVT.

Of note for this clonotype: One junction end does not reproduce the germline sequence, and a read error may be involved. The chain has TRBV29-1 and TRBJ2-1; 8 bases map to TRBD2. The CDR3 totals 16 residues. CDR1 and CDR2 (germline): SQVTM, ANQGSEA. DNA of the CDR3: TGCAGCGTTGATTCGCCGGGACTAGTCTCCTACAATAAGCAGTTCTTC. The encoded protein is CSVDSPGLVSYNKQFF.

In this sample, this clonotype turned up a few times. The chain combines TRBV25-1 with TRBJ2-1; TRBD2 aligns across 7 bases. V was clipped by 3 bases and J by 10 bases; unmatched bases: 6. The CDR3 is 13 amino acids. Germline V CDR1 and CDR2: MGHDK, SYGVNS. The CDR3 sequence: CASSDYFGGEQFF. CDR3 nucleotide sequence: TGTGCCAGCAGTGACTACTTCGGGGGGGAGCAGTTCTTC.

This clonotype was detected only a few times. The CDR3 DNA reads as TGTGCCAGCAGGATGGCAGGGAGCACCTACGAGCAGTACTTC. Amino acid sequence: CASRMAGSTYEQYF. V gene TRBV7-2 combines with J gene TRBJ2-7; D possibly matches TRBD1 or TRBD2 (5 bases each). The V end lost 6 bases, the J end lost 2 bases, and 14 bases lay between the germline ends. The CDR3 extends over 14 amino acids. Germline CDR1 reads SGHTA; CDR2 reads FQGNSA.

This clonotype was counted only a few times. CDR3 in DNA: TGCGCCAGCCGTAGGGGCCCTAATGAAAAACTGTTTTTT. Translating it yields CASRRGPNEKLFF. The genes are TRBV4-1 and TRBJ1-4; a weak D match, TRBD1 (5 bases). V lost 8 bases, J lost 3 bases, and 10 bases lay in between. The CDR3 totals 13 residues. The germline V gene encodes CDR1 MGHRA and CDR2 YSYEKL.